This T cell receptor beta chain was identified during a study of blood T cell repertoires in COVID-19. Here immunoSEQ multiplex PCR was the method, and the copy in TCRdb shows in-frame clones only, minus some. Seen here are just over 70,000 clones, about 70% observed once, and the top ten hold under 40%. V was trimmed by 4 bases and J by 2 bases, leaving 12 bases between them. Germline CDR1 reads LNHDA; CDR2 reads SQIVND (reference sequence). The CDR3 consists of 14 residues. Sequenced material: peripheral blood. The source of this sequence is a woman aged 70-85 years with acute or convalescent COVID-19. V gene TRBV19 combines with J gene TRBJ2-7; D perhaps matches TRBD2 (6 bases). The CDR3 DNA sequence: TGTGCCAGTAGTAAGTGGGCGGGACCCTACGAGCAGTACTTC. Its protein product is CASSKWAGPYEQYF.